These 26 T cell receptor beta chains came from one sample sequenced in a study of T cell responses to AZD1222 COVID-19 vaccine (dated by TCRdb to the early 2020s). The protocol used for the library was the immunoSEQ multiplex PCR assay. TCRdb carries this immuneACCESS record with in-frame sequences only. Its versions omit some clonotypes, under half of them owing to an unresolved V gene in the studies checked, with the rest unexplained. The sample yields some 130,000 clones; roughly 92% were counted once. About 0.91% of the sample lies in the top ten. The sample's time point label, in plain terms: baseline before first vaccination. Material: peripheral blood, obtained on day 0 of AZD1222 vaccination. These receptors all come from an adult in good health.

J is TRBJ1-5 and V is TRBV6-6; 7 positions match TRBD1. This CDR3 is 16 amino acids long. The junction had 10 bases not matched to a gene; V was cut back by 6 bases and J by 2 bases. Germline assignment: CDR1 MNHNY and CDR2 SVGAGI (reference sequence). This CDR3 is CASSNRQGRGNQPQHF. DNA for the CDR3: TGTGCCAGCAGCAATCGACAGGGCAGGGGCAATCAGCCCCAGCATTTT.

The J gene is TRBJ1-1, the V gene TRBV5-1; a weak D match, TRBD1 (5 bases). V was cut by 2 bases and J by 1 base, with 6 bases left in between. The CDR3 covers 13 residues. The V gene's germline CDR1 is SGHRS and CDR2 YFSETQ. CDR3 amino acids: CASSFTGNTEAFF. The CDR3 DNA reads as TGCGCCAGCAGCTTCACAGGGAACACTGAAGCTTTCTTT.

This sequence joins TRBV28 and TRBJ1-3; TRBD1 is a possible D gene (5 bases). Trimming took 4 bases from V and 4 from J, leaving 17 bases between them. Looked up from germline, CDR1 is MDHEN and CDR2 is SYDVKM. The CDR3 has 16 amino acids. Written as DNA, the CDR3 is TGTGCCAGCAGTTCCCAGGGACTGAATCTCGGAAACACCATATATTTT. It specifies CASSSQGLNLGNTIYF. Based on the CDR3 plus reference TRBV28 and TRBJ1-3, the full variable domain is DVKVTQSSRYLVKRTGEKVFLECVQDMDHENMFWYRQDPGLGLRLIYFSYDVKMKEKGDIPEGYSVSREKKERFSLILESASTNQTSMYLCASSSQGLNLGNTIYFGEGSWLTVV.

The chain joins TRBV18 to TRBJ1-4, with D perhaps matching TRBD1 (6 bases). CDR3 length: 15 residues. Germline assignment: CDR1 KGHSH and CDR2 LQKENI. V was clipped by 6 bases and J by 3 bases, with 14 bases between them. CDR3 coding DNA: TGTGCCAGCTCGGAGACAGGCCTTGCTAATGAAAAACTGTTTTTT. This sequence encodes CASSETGLANEKLFF. Variable domain in full (rest from reference TRBV18 and TRBJ1-4): NAGVMQNPRHLVRRRGQEARLRCSPMKGHSHVYWYRQLPEEGLKFMVYLQKENIIDESGMPKERFSAEFPKEGPSILRIQQVVRGDSAAYFCASSETGLANEKLFFGSGTQLSVL.

V gene TRBV27 combines with J gene TRBJ1-4, with 8 nucleotides matching TRBD1. CDR3 size: 17 residues. V dropped 6 bases and J dropped 7; count of bases not matched to a gene: 16. Germline V gene sequence: CDR1 MNHEY, CDR2 SMNVEV (reference sequence). CDR3 protein: CASSLDFGQGGVEKLFF. The CDR3 DNA reads TGTGCCAGCAGCCTCGACTTTGGACAGGGTGGGGTTGAAAAACTGTTTTTT.

V is TRBV3-1 (or the pseudogene TRBV3-2) and J is TRBJ1-3; D gene unclear. CDR3 length: 16 residues. V dropped 0 bases and J dropped 0 bases, with 9 bases sitting between them. CDR1 LGHDT and CDR2 YNNKEL come from the germline V gene (reference sequence). This CDR3 reads CASSQDGSVSGNTIYF. The CDR3 nucleotides are TGTGCCAGCAGCCAAGATGGATCCGTCTCTGGAAACACCATATATTTT.

The chain is built from TRBV9 and TRBJ2-3; D not resolved. This CDR3 contains 13 residues. The ends were cut back, 0 bases at V and 2 bases at J, with 4 bases in the middle. Germline V lookup: CDR1 SGDLS, CDR2 YYNGEE. Here the CDR3 reads CASSVVLTDTQYF. The CDR3 nucleotides read TGTGCCAGCAGCGTAGTCCTCACAGATACGCAGTATTTT.

This clone appeared a single time. Compared with germline, one end of the junction differs, possibly owing to a read error. This chain links TRBV5-1 with TRBJ1-6; D is unresolved. The length of the CDR3 is 16 residues. Germline V gene sequence: CDR1 SGHRS, CDR2 YFSETQ. In DNA, the CDR3 is TGCGCCAGCCGCTTGGACCCTCACTCCTATAATTCACCCCTCCACTTT. Translation: CASRLDPHSYNSPLHF.

V and J are TRBV11-2 and TRBJ1-4; 7 bases are shared with TRBD1. After removal of 5 bases from V and 3 bases from J, the junction contained 6 bases not matched to a gene. This CDR3 has 15 residues. Germline-derived CDR1 and CDR2 are SGHAT and FQNNGV. The CDR3 is CASSREGAPNEKLFF. The CDR3 nucleotides read TGTGCCAGCAGCCGCGAGGGGGCACCTAATGAAAAACTGTTTTTT.

CDR3 in amino acids: CASSARRTDTQYF. CDR3 nucleotide sequence: TGTGCCAGCAGTGCCCGGCGCACAGATACGCAGTATTTT. J is TRBJ2-3 and V is TRBV6-4; no definite D call. CDR3 length equals 13 residues. Germline lookup yields CDR1 MRHNA and CDR2 SNTAGT. The V gene lost 4 bases and the J gene lost 1 base, with 6 bases spanning the gap.

V gene TRBV11-3 combines with J gene TRBJ1-1, with 9 positions matching TRBD1. The germline V gene has CDR1 SGHNT and CDR2 YENEEA. Trimming cost V 5 bases and J 3 bases; bases outside gene matches: 1. The CDR3 is made up of 13 amino acids. CDR3 DNA sequence: TGTGCCAGCAGCCGACAGGGGGACACTGAAGCTTTCTTT. It yields the protein CASSRQGDTEAFF.

J is TRBJ1-5 and V is TRBV5-1, with D possibly TRBD1 on 6 matching bases. The CDR3 is 15 amino acids. V was shortened by 0 bases and J by 6 bases, with 13 bases between the two germline ends. Germline V gives CDR1 SGHRS, CDR2 YFSETQ. CDR3 protein: CASSLDGGRGQPQHF. The CDR3 nucleotides are TGCGCCAGCAGCTTGGACGGGGGGCGAGGTCAGCCCCAGCATTTT.

The CDR3 reads CASSLSDRTDDTGELFF. The CDR3 region has the DNA TGCGCCAGCAGCTTGTCGGATCGGACAGACGACACCGGGGAGCTGTTTTTT. The V gene is TRBV5-1, the J gene TRBJ2-2; weak D call: TRBD1 (6 bases). The CDR3 consists of 17 residues. Per germline, CDR1 SGHRS and CDR2 YFSETQ. V dropped 1 base and J dropped 3 bases, with 16 bases sitting between them.

This chain connects TRBV29-1 to TRBJ1-1; 8 bases agree with TRBD1. Looked up from germline, CDR1 is SQVTM and CDR2 is ANQGSEA. This CDR3 is 15 amino acids long. Germline trimming cut 4 bases from V and 0 bases from J; bases unmatched to any gene: 7. This chain's CDR3 is CSVGGQVYMNTEAFF. CDR3 sequence (DNA): TGCAGCGTTGGGGGACAGGTGTACATGAACACTGAAGCTTTCTTT.

The gene calls are TRBV5-6 and TRBJ2-7, with D perhaps matching TRBD1 or TRBD2 (5 bases each). Germline loops: CDR1 SGHDT, CDR2 YYEEEE. This CDR3 has 15 amino acids. V lost 0 bases to trimming and J lost 2 bases, with 12 bases between them. The CDR3 sequence: CASSLVSRDAYEQYF. The CDR3 nucleotides read TGTGCCAGCAGCTTGGTTTCCAGGGACGCCTACGAGCAGTACTTC.

V is TRBV7-9 and J is TRBJ1-5; D unresolved. This CDR3 has 15 residues. Germline V gene sequence: CDR1 SEHNR, CDR2 FQNEAQ (reference sequence). V was trimmed by 5 bases and J by 3 bases, leaving 14 bases between them. The CDR3 here is CASSPPGEDNQPQHF. The CDR3 region has the DNA TGTGCCAGCAGCCCCCCTGGGGAGGACAATCAGCCCCAGCATTTT.

The chain couples TRBV9 to TRBJ1-2; D gene unclear. V was trimmed by 4 bases and J by 8 bases, leaving 15 bases between them. Germline CDR1 reads SGDLS; CDR2 reads YYNGEE. The CDR3 length is 13 residues. CDR3 nucleotides: TGTGCCAGCAGCTACCTGGGTACGGGCGGCTACACCTTC. This gives the protein CASSYLGTGGYTF.

The gene calls are TRBV5-1 and TRBJ1-1; D call uncertain. In germline, CDR1 is SGHRS, CDR2 YFSETQ. Trimming took off 2 bases at V and 2 bases at J, with 7 bases between the two ends. The CDR3 consists of 13 residues. CDR3 nucleotide sequence: TGCGCCAGCAGCTTTTTGACAAACACTGAAGCTTTCTTT. Protein sequence: CASSFLTNTEAFF.

Details on this clone: This CDR3 is also generated by other DNA sequences in the sample. The chain carries TRBV4-1 and TRBJ1-1; D might be TRBD1 (5 bases). Trimming cost V 1 base and J 5 bases, with 14 bases left between them. Germline CDR1 and CDR2: MGHRA and YSYEKL. There are 15 residues in the CDR3. This CDR3 reads CASSQATGVWTEAFF. The CDR3 region has the DNA TGCGCCAGCAGCCAAGCAACGGGGGTTTGGACTGAAGCTTTCTTT.

The CDR3 bases are TGTGCCAGCAGCTTTAGACGTACTGGGGCCACTGAAGCTTTCTTT. Its translation is CASSFRRTGATEAFF. This rearrangement joins TRBV11-2 to TRBJ1-1; maybe TRBD1 (5 bases). The V end was cut by 3 bases, the J end by 4 bases, with 15 bases between. CDR3 length: 15 residues. Looked up from germline, CDR1 is SGHAT and CDR2 is FQNNGV.

The chain carries TRBV2 and TRBJ1-2; possible D gene TRBD1, 6 bases. With 1 base removed from V and 4 bases from J, the gap between germline ends came to 13 bases. Looked up from germline, CDR1 is SNHLY and CDR2 is FYNNEI. CDR3 length equals 15 residues. The CDR3 loop is CASSEGGQGGYGYTF. The CDR3 DNA sequence: TGTGCCAGCAGTGAAGGGGGGCAGGGCGGCTATGGCTACACCTTC.

V usage is TRBV5-5 and J usage is TRBJ2-5; 8 bases fit TRBD2. There are 17 residues in the CDR3. With V trimmed by 4 bases and J by 2 bases, 13 bases remained unmatched. Germline V gives CDR1 SGHKS, CDR2 YYEKEE (reference sequence). The CDR3 coding sequence is TGTGCCAGCAGCCCGGGGGTGGAACTAGCGGAGCAAGAGACCCAGTACTTC. Translating gives CASSPGVELAEQETQYF.

The J gene is TRBJ2-1, the V gene TRBV11-2; D is possibly TRBD1 (5 bases). CDR3 size: 14 residues. V lost 5 bases, J lost 5 bases, and 13 bases lay in between. CDR1 is SGHAT, CDR2 FQNNGV, per germline. The CDR3 region has the DNA TGTGCCAGCAGCCCGATAGGGGTAAACAATGAGCAGTTCTTC. Protein sequence: CASSPIGVNNEQFF.

The chain carries TRBV10-3 and TRBJ1-5; D ambiguous. This CDR3 spans 14 amino acids. V was trimmed by 2 bases and J by 6 bases, leaving 11 bases between them. Germline assignment: CDR1 ENHRY and CDR2 SYGVKD. CDR3 residues: CAISEVEDFQPQHF. In DNA, the CDR3 is TGTGCCATCAGTGAGGTAGAAGATTTTCAGCCCCAGCATTTT.

This rearrangement joins TRBV12-3 or TRBV12-4 to TRBJ2-7, with D perhaps matching TRBD2 (5 bases). V gave up 3 bases and J gave up 5 bases, with 11 bases separating them. CDR3 size: 13 residues. The CDR3 nucleotides read TGTGCCAGCAGTTTGGGCCTGGGAGACGAGCAGTACTTC. It codes for CASSLGLGDEQYF.

This sequence joins TRBV30 and TRBJ2-5; D uncertain. This CDR3 region has 14 residues. Trimming took 1 base from V and 5 from J, leaving 14 bases between them. Germline V CDR1 and CDR2: GTSNPN, SVGIG (reference sequence). CDR3 nucleotides: TGTGCCTGGAGTGCCGGGCCCCCCGGGGAGACCCAGTACTTC. It yields the protein CAWSAGPPGETQYF.